The 29 T cell receptor beta chains listed next were all sequenced from one sample in a study of TIL therapy for anti-PD-1-resistant metastatic lung cancer. The libraries were made with immunoSEQ v3. Data came from immunoSEQ multiplex PCR; TCRdb stores just in-frame clones and leaves some out. The table records approximately 92,000 clones, around three fifths of them present only once. The time point here: pre-treatment sample, taken before nivolumab and TIL therapy. The tumor samples were excised metastases, mostly pleural nodules or supraclavicular lymph nodes. Sequenced material: tumor tissue, taken at baseline. These receptors originate from a person aged 25-79 years with non-small cell lung cancer.

V usage is TRBV19 and J usage is TRBJ2-4, with D perhaps matching TRBD2 (5 bases). Germline V gene lookup returns CDR1 LNHDA and CDR2 SQIVND (reference sequence). The CDR3 is made up of 17 amino acids. V shed 3 bases and J shed 0 bases, with 15 bases lying between them. CDR3 loop: CASSMGRRSTAKNIQYF. The CDR3 nucleotides are TGTGCCAGTAGTATGGGCCGGAGGTCAACAGCCAAAAACATTCAGTACTTC. Full variable domain (missing parts from reference TRBV19 and TRBJ2-4): DGGITQSPKYLFRKEGQNVTLSCEQNLNHDAMYWYRQDPGQGLRLIYYSQIVNDFQKGDIAEGYSVSREKKESFPLTVTSAQKNPTAFYLCASSMGRRSTAKNIQYFGAGTRLSVL.

As concerns this clone: A read error may produce the germline difference seen at one junction end. The chain recombines TRBV29-1 with TRBJ2-1, with 13 bases that match TRBD2. Germline CDR1 SQVTM, CDR2 ANQGSEA. The CDR3 spans 15 residues. CDR3 nucleotide sequence: TGCAGCGTTGAAGATCCTAAGGGACTAGCGGGACGGAGGGTCTTC. Translating it yields CSVEDPKGLAGRRVF.

The chain combines TRBV6-5 with TRBJ1-3; D gene ambiguous. The CDR3 contains 14 residues. Germline V gives CDR1 MNHEY, CDR2 SVGAGI. With 7 bases removed from V and 4 bases from J, the gap between germline ends came to 14 bases. CDR3: CASTGTARGNTIYF. The CDR3 DNA sequence: TGTGCCAGCACCGGAACAGCGAGAGGAAACACCATATATTTT.

This rearrangement joins TRBV6-5 to TRBJ2-5; TRBD1 aligns across 12 bases. The CDR3 extends over 15 amino acids. V gave up 6 bases and J gave up 4 bases; unmatched junction bases: 6. CDR1 is MNHEY, CDR2 SVGAGI, per germline. The CDR3 here is CASRPGTGGLETQYF. CDR3 nucleotide sequence: TGTGCCAGCAGACCTGGGACAGGGGGCTTAGAGACCCAGTACTTC.

The chain has TRBV5-1 and TRBJ2-6, with a possible D match to TRBD1 (6 bases). Germline CDR1 is SGHRS and CDR2 is YFSETQ. The CDR3 runs 17 residues. V was shortened by 4 bases and J by 1 base, with 15 bases between the two germline ends. CDR3 protein: CASSGPGQRSGANVLTF. The CDR3 nucleotides read TGCGCCAGCAGCGGACCGGGACAAAGATCTGGGGCCAACGTCCTGACTTTC.

This chain links TRBV19 with TRBJ2-2; 7 bases map to TRBD2. The CDR3 contains 16 residues. The V gene's germline CDR1 is LNHDA and CDR2 SQIVND (reference sequence). V shed 7 bases, J shed 5 bases, and the junction held 13 bases outside the gene matches. DNA of the CDR3: TGTGCCAGTATGCCTAGCGCCTTCGGGAGGACCGGGGAGCTGTTTTTT. Protein sequence: CASMPSAFGRTGELFF.

The chain combines TRBV19 with TRBJ1-5, with 9 bases lining up with TRBD1. V lost 5 bases and J lost 2; bases outside the gene matches: 7. Germline CDR1 reads LNHDA; CDR2 reads SQIVND (reference sequence). CDR3 length equals 16 residues. CDR3 DNA: TGTGCCAGTAGTGAACAGGGGGCGCGCGGCAATCAGCCCCAGCATTTT. Protein sequence: CASSEQGARGNQPQHF.

The V and J genes are TRBV12-3 or TRBV12-4 and TRBJ1-4; 8 bases agree with TRBD1. V shed 8 bases, J shed 8 bases, and the junction held 7 bases outside the gene matches. The CDR3 has 13 amino acids. This CDR3 is CASGQGEVEKLFF. CDR3 sequence (DNA): TGTGCCAGCGGACAGGGAGAGGTAGAAAAACTGTTTTTT.

This clone was recorded only once. The chain links TRBV4-3 to TRBJ2-1; D is uncertain. Germline CDR1 is LGHNA and CDR2 is YSLEER. The CDR3 is 13 amino acids. V was clipped by 4 bases and J by 12 bases, with 16 bases between them. CDR3 in amino acids: CASSPGGSSPQFF. The CDR3 DNA reads TGCGCCAGCAGCCCAGGTGGATCCAGCCCGCAGTTCTTC.

The chain employs TRBV5-6 and TRBJ1-5; possibly TRBD1 for D (6 bases). Per germline, CDR1 SGHDT and CDR2 YYEEEE. The CDR3 is 14 amino acids. V gave up 2 bases and J gave up 3 bases, with 9 bases separating them. Written as DNA, the CDR3 is TGTGCCAGCAGCTTTACAGGGCTCAATCAGCCCCAGCATTTT. This gives the protein CASSFTGLNQPQHF.

The J gene is TRBJ1-6, the V gene TRBV4-2; D ambiguous. CDR1 is LGHNA, CDR2 YNFKEQ, per germline. The CDR3 has 15 residues. V was pared by 4 bases and J by 7 bases, with 14 bases between. CDR3 DNA: TGTGCCAGCAGCCTTCGGGTGGGCGAGAATTCACCCCTCCACTTT. It translates to CASSLRVGENSPLHF.

The rearrangement uses TRBV15 and TRBJ1-5; 12 positions match TRBD1. There are 15 residues in the CDR3. Losses at the gene ends were 5 bases for V and 5 bases for J; bases not matched to a gene: 4. Germline V lookup: CDR1 LNHNV, CDR2 YYDKDF (reference sequence). The CDR3 reads CATSGDRGLYQPQHF. The CDR3 DNA is TGTGCCACCAGCGGGGACAGGGGGCTCTATCAGCCCCAGCATTTT.

V gene TRBV30 combines with J gene TRBJ2-5; no clear D. In germline, CDR1 is GTSNPN, CDR2 SVGIG (reference sequence). Trimming took 0 bases from V and 4 from J, leaving 15 bases between them. The CDR3 is 15 amino acids. CDR3 DNA: TGTGCCTGGAGTGTCCAAACAGCAGGTTTAGAGACCCAGTACTTC. Translation: CAWSVQTAGLETQYF.

The J gene is TRBJ2-1, the V gene TRBV3-1 (or the pseudogene TRBV3-2), with TRBD2 matching 12 bases. Unmatched junction bases numbered 4, after V lost 4 bases and J lost 6 bases. Per germline, CDR1 LGHDT and CDR2 YNNKEL (reference sequence). CDR3 length: 15 amino acids. The CDR3 DNA is TGTGCCAGCAGCCGTTCTAGCGGGGGGGGCAATGAGCAGTTCTTC. Translation gives CASSRSSGGGNEQFF.

The chain couples TRBV19 to TRBJ2-3, with D perhaps assigned TRBD1 or TRBD2 (6 bases each). This CDR3 has 15 amino acids. The germline V and J ends were trimmed by 5 bases and 2 bases, with 14 bases remaining between them. The germline V gene has CDR1 LNHDA and CDR2 SQIVND (reference sequence). CDR3 in DNA: TGTGCCAGTAGTCCTCAAGGGGGGTTCACAGATACGCAGTATTTT. Amino acid sequence: CASSPQGGFTDTQYF.

The rearrangement joins TRBV9 to TRBJ2-1; TRBD2 matches at 8 bases. J lost 10 bases, V lost 0 bases, and 12 bases had no gene match. The CDR3 consists of 16 residues. Germline values: CDR1 SGDLS, CDR2 YYNGEE. This CDR3 is CASSVGGERELIEQFF. DNA for the CDR3: TGTGCCAGCAGCGTAGGGGGGGAGCGGGAGTTGATCGAGCAGTTCTTC.

This clone was seen a handful of times. The rearrangement joins TRBV2 to TRBJ1-4, with D hard to call. Trimming took 5 bases from V and 3 from J, leaving 13 bases between them. This CDR3 contains 15 residues. Germline-derived CDR1 and CDR2 are SNHLY and FYNNEI. Written as DNA, the CDR3 is TGTGCCAGCAGTCCTGTACCCGCGGCTAATGAAAAACTGTTTTTT. This sequence encodes CASSPVPAANEKLFF.

This clone is labeled medium-sized. J is TRBJ1-5 and V is TRBV3-1 (or the pseudogene TRBV3-2); D is perhaps TRBD1 (5 bases). CDR3 length: 16 amino acids. The germline V gene has CDR1 LGHDT and CDR2 YNNKEL (reference sequence). Trimming took 4 bases from V and 2 from J, leaving 15 bases between them. CDR3 residues: CASSPSPGVRNQPQHF. CDR3 bases: TGTGCCAGCAGCCCATCTCCGGGGGTCCGCAATCAGCCCCAGCATTTT.

This chain joins TRBV28 and TRBJ1-1; TRBD1 matches 8 bases. The length of the CDR3 is 13 residues. Germline V gives CDR1 MDHEN, CDR2 SYDVKM. J gave up 4 bases and V 7 bases, and 5 bases lay outside the gene matches. The CDR3 loop reads CASTNDRGTEAFF. CDR3 nucleotides: TGTGCCAGCACTAATGACAGGGGCACTGAAGCTTTCTTT.

This chain connects TRBV5-5 to TRBJ1-2; D gene uncertain. Trimming took off 0 bases at V and 5 bases at J, with 14 bases between the two ends. CDR3 length: 15 residues. Germline CDR1 is SGHKS and CDR2 is YYEKEE (reference sequence). DNA of the CDR3: TGTGCCAGCAGCTTGGCCTTCGGCCTCTCATATGGCTACACCTTC. Protein sequence: CASSLAFGLSYGYTF.

The chain couples TRBV5-6 to TRBJ2-7; D is unresolved. Trimming shortened V by 0 bases and J by 4 bases, and 11 bases separated the two germline ends. This CDR3 region has 14 residues. The V gene's germline CDR1 is SGHDT and CDR2 YYEEEE. CDR3 DNA sequence: TGTGCCAGCAGCTTGGAGTACAAGGCGTACGAGCAGTACTTC. It codes for CASSLEYKAYEQYF. Complete variable domain (other parts from reference TRBV5-6 and TRBJ2-7): DAGVTQSPTHLIKTRGQQVTLRCSPKSGHDTVSWYQQALGQGPQFIFQYYEEEERQRGNFPDRFSGHQFPNYSSELNVNALLLGDSALYLCASSLEYKAYEQYFGPGTRLTVT.

CDR3 amino acids: CASSARQGAADTQYF. The CDR3 nucleotides are TGTGCCAGCAGCGCCCGACAGGGGGCGGCAGATACGCAGTATTTT. The genes are TRBV7-2 and TRBJ2-3; 10 bases match TRBD1. Trimming cost V 5 bases and J 4 bases; bases outside gene matches: 6. The CDR3 is 15 amino acids. Looked up from germline, CDR1 is SGHTA and CDR2 is FQGNSA.

The chain links TRBV30 to TRBJ2-3, with 7 bases aligning to TRBD2. Germline CDR1 and CDR2: GTSNPN and SVGIG (reference sequence). CDR3 length: 14 residues. The J segment lost 6 bases and the V segment lost 2 bases, leaving 8 bases of the junction unmatched. The CDR3 loop is CAWSKAGAVDTQYF. The CDR3 nucleotides read TGTGCCTGGAGTAAGGCGGGAGCGGTGGATACGCAGTATTTT.

There are a few counts of this clone. The chain links TRBV6-2 or TRBV6-3 to TRBJ2-7; 12 nucleotides agree with TRBD2. Germline CDR1 reads MNHEY; CDR2 reads SVGEGT. The CDR3 contains 16 residues. V shed 5 bases and J 5 bases; nucleotides not matched to a gene: 10. Here the CDR3 reads CASSPSRLAGEHEQYF. CDR3 bases: TGTGCCAGCAGTCCCTCCAGACTAGCGGGAGAACACGAGCAGTACTTC.

The gene calls are TRBV7-6 and TRBJ2-2; D may be TRBD2 (5 bases). Per germline, CDR1 SGHVS and CDR2 FNYEAQ. V was shortened by 5 bases and J by 9 bases, with 13 bases between the two germline ends. The CDR3 length is 13 residues. DNA of the CDR3: TGTGCCAGCAGCCTCCTGGGGAGCCGGGAGCTGTTTTTT. Translating gives CASSLLGSRELFF.

DNA for the CDR3: TGTGCCAGCAGTCGGGACGAGGGGAATGAGCAGTTCTTC. Its translation: CASSRDEGNEQFF. V gene TRBV7-7 combines with J gene TRBJ2-1, with D perhaps being TRBD1 or TRBD2 (5 bases each). The V end was cut by 6 bases, the J end by 7 bases, with 13 bases between. This CDR3 comprises 13 residues. Germline lookup yields CDR1 SSHAT and CDR2 FNYEAQ (reference sequence).

The V gene is TRBV5-4, the J gene TRBJ2-3; 8 nucleotides agree with TRBD2. Per germline, CDR1 SGHNT and CDR2 YYREEE (reference sequence). V lost 4 bases, J lost 4 bases, and 2 bases stayed unmatched. The CDR3 is 13 residues long. The DNA of the CDR3 is TGTGCCAGCAGCCCGGGGGGGCCAGATACGCAGTATTTT. This encodes CASSPGGPDTQYF.

This clone was recorded a few times. The chain links TRBV7-8 to TRBJ2-7; D gene ambiguous. Germline lookup yields CDR1 SGHVS and CDR2 FQNEAQ. Trimming cost V 7 bases and J 3 bases, with 10 bases left between them. This CDR3 has 12 residues. The CDR3 spells CASKADYYEQYF. The DNA of the CDR3 is TGTGCCAGCAAGGCAGATTACTACGAGCAGTACTTC. The whole variable domain, remainder taken from reference TRBV7-8 and TRBJ2-7, is GAGVSQSPRYKVAKRGQDVALRCDPISGHVSLFWYQQALGQGPEFLTYFQNEAQLDKSGLPSDRFFAERPEGSVSTLKIQRTQQEDSAVYLCASKADYYEQYFGPGTRLTVT.

The V and J genes are TRBV24-1 and TRBJ2-1; TRBD1 or TRBD2 may be the D gene (5 bases each). V lost 3 bases to trimming and J lost 6 bases, with 23 bases between them. Germline lookup yields CDR1 KGHDR and CDR2 SFDVKD. The CDR3 has 18 amino acids. The CDR3 DNA reads TGTGCCACCAGTGATCCGGCCTTGGGGGTTCACGAACCCAATGAGCAGTTCTTC. Protein: CATSDPALGVHEPNEQFF.